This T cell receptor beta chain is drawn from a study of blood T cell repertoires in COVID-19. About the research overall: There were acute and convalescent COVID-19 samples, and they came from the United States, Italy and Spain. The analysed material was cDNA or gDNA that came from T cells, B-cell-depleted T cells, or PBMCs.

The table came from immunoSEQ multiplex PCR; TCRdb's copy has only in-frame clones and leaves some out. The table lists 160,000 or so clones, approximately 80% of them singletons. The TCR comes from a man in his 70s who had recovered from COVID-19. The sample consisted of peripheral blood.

DNA of the CDR3: TGTGCCAGTAGTATAGCGGGACTAGCGGAGGGGTACAATGAGCAGTTCTTC. It codes for CASSIAGLAEGYNEQFF. V and J are TRBV19 and TRBJ2-1; 11 bases align to TRBD2. Germline CDR1 and CDR2: LNHDA and SQIVND (reference sequence). The length of the CDR3 is 17 residues. V dropped 1 base and J dropped 4; count of bases not matched to a gene: 6.